Listed here are 18 T cell receptor beta chains from one sample, sequenced in a study of T cell changes during pregnancy in multiple sclerosis. TCRdb's table, derived via immunoSEQ multiplex PCR, lists solely in-frame clones and lacks some. The data show approximately 63,000 clones, more than 85% seen once. Sequencing was performed on CD8+ T cells from peripheral blood mononuclear cells, taken in the third trimester of pregnancy. The receptors originated from a female donor with multiple sclerosis, enrolled in a pregnancy study.

This chain joins TRBV29-1 and TRBJ2-7, with a tentative D call TRBD1 (5 bases). Deletions cut 5 bases from V and 2 bases from J, with 7 bases between. This CDR3 is built from 11 residues. The V gene's germline CDR1 is SQVTM and CDR2 ANQGSEA. CDR3: CSVRQTYEQYF. Written as DNA, the CDR3 is TGCAGCGTTAGACAGACCTACGAGCAGTACTTC.

This clone was seen only once. The V and J genes are TRBV11-1 and TRBJ2-7; 12 positions match TRBD1. There are 14 residues in the CDR3. CDR1 SGHAT and CDR2 FQDESV come from the germline V gene (reference sequence). The V segment lost 4 bases and the J segment 5 bases; nucleotides outside the gene matches: 3. The CDR3 protein is CASSWGQGADEQYF. Here the CDR3 DNA reads TGTGCCAGCAGCTGGGGACAGGGGGCTGACGAGCAGTACTTC.

The chain links TRBV19 to TRBJ2-7; D is possibly TRBD1 (5 bases). The germline V and J ends were trimmed by 2 bases and 4 bases, with 9 bases remaining between them. The CDR3 length is 13 residues. Germline assignment: CDR1 LNHDA and CDR2 SQIVND (reference sequence). CDR3 nucleotides: TGTGCCAGTAGTATATCAGGGAATTACGAGCAGTACTTC. Encoded protein: CASSISGNYEQYF.

The chain has TRBV27 and TRBJ2-1; D is unclear. Germline V gene lookup returns CDR1 MNHEY and CDR2 SMNVEV (reference sequence). Trimming left V 2 bases short and J 5 bases short, with 10 bases between. The CDR3 loop spans 14 amino acids. For the CDR3, the DNA is TGTGCCAGCAGTTTAGGAGCCCTGGACAATGAGCAGTTCTTC. Encoded protein: CASSLGALDNEQFF.

V and J are TRBV5-1 and TRBJ2-5; 8 bases map to TRBD2. This CDR3 spans 14 amino acids. CDR1 and CDR2 from the germline V gene are SGHRS and YFSETQ. V trimming: 2 bases; J trimming: 4 bases; junction bases outside the gene matches: 4. Here the CDR3 DNA reads TGCGCCAGCAGCTTCCCGGGAGGGGGAGAGACCCAGTACTTC. It encodes CASSFPGGGETQYF.

The chain has TRBV7-5 and TRBJ2-7; the DNA was not compared with TRBD2, the D call given in the table. TRBV7-5 is marked as a pseudogene. The CDR3 is made up of 16 amino acids. The CDR3 DNA is TGTGTCAGAGGGGGCCGGCGGGGGGCGAAACTCTACGAGCAGTACTTC. Residues: CVRGGRRGAKLYEQYF.

The chain is built from TRBV11-2 and TRBJ2-7; 8 nucleotides align to TRBD2. The CDR3 is 14 amino acids. Germline CDR1 and CDR2: SGHAT and FQNNGV. V dropped 1 base and J dropped 1; count of bases not matched to a gene: 0. For the CDR3, the DNA is TGTGCCAGCAGCTTAGTAGCGGGATCCTACGAGCAGTACTTC. It encodes CASSLVAGSYEQYF.

The CDR3 coding sequence is TGTGCCAGTAGTACGGACTCCTACACCGGGGAGCTGTTTTTT. As protein: CASSTDSYTGELFF. The chain has TRBV19 and TRBJ2-2; D is perhaps TRBD2 (5 bases). V was pared by 4 bases and J by 3 bases, with 9 bases between. The CDR3 has 14 residues. Looked up from germline, CDR1 is LNHDA and CDR2 is SQIVND (reference sequence).

This clone appeared a single time. This sequence joins TRBV29-1 and TRBJ2-1; 9 nucleotides line up with TRBD1. V dropped 2 bases and J dropped 10; count of bases not matched to a gene: 18. Germline loops: CDR1 SQVTM, CDR2 ANQGSEA. This CDR3 comprises 17 residues. Here the CDR3 reads CSVEYGSIGTGYWEQFF. The CDR3 DNA follows: TGCAGCGTTGAATACGGCTCTATTGGGACAGGGTATTGGGAGCAGTTCTTC.

The chain couples TRBV7-9 to TRBJ2-7; 7 nucleotides agree with TRBD1. Per the germline V gene, CDR1 is SEHNR and CDR2 is FQNEAQ (reference sequence). Germline trimming cut 3 bases from V and 2 bases from J; bases unmatched to any gene: 10. The CDR3 contains 16 residues. CDR3 nucleotides: TGTGCCAGCAGCTTGACCACAGGGGCCAAGACCTACGAGCAGTACTTC. This sequence encodes CASSLTTGAKTYEQYF.

The chain couples TRBV9 to TRBJ1-2, with 7 bases aligning to TRBD1. Germline V CDR1 and CDR2: SGDLS, YYNGEE. This CDR3 has 15 amino acids. V shed 0 bases, J shed 8 bases, and the junction held 10 bases outside the gene matches. The CDR3 spells CASSVEEGAVVGYTF. The CDR3, as DNA: TGTGCCAGCAGCGTAGAGGAGGGGGCGGTCGTCGGCTACACCTTC.

V gene TRBV7-2 combines with J gene TRBJ2-7; 10 bases line up with TRBD2. Germline V lookup: CDR1 SGHTA, CDR2 FQGNSA. This CDR3 contains 14 residues. V was clipped by 5 bases and J by 2 bases; unmatched bases: 3. The CDR3 loop reads CASSPSGGTYEQYF. The CDR3 nucleotides read TGTGCCAGCAGCCCTAGCGGGGGAACCTACGAGCAGTACTTC.

The chain combines TRBV19 with TRBJ2-7; 7 bases fit TRBD2. The germline V gene has CDR1 LNHDA and CDR2 SQIVND (reference sequence). The CDR3 sequence is 15 residues long. The trim removed 5 bases at V and 4 bases at J, leaving 11 bases unmatched. CDR3 in amino acids: CASSWSSGLNYEQYF. DNA for the CDR3: TGTGCCAGTAGTTGGAGTAGCGGGCTAAATTACGAGCAGTACTTC.

The chain uses TRBV7-9 and TRBJ2-1; weak D call: TRBD2 (6 bases). This CDR3 spans 16 amino acids. In germline, CDR1 is SEHNR, CDR2 FQNEAQ (reference sequence). The germline V and J ends were trimmed by 5 bases and 0 bases, with 14 bases remaining between them. CDR3 coding DNA: TGTGCCAGCAGCCCCGCGGGGAGCCTCTCCTACAATGAGCAGTTCTTC. It is translated as CASSPAGSLSYNEQFF.

This chain links TRBV6-1 with TRBJ1-2; TRBD1 is a possible D gene (5 bases). CDR3 length: 11 amino acids. V was trimmed by 9 bases and J by 4 bases, leaving 9 bases between them. Germline assignment: CDR1 MNHNS and CDR2 SASEGT. DNA for the CDR3: TGTGCCAGTCCAGGGTTCTATGGCTACACCTTC. Encoded protein: CASPGFYGYTF.

The chain combines TRBV5-1 with TRBJ2-7, with 10 bases fitting TRBD1. V was clipped by 0 bases and J by 0 bases; unmatched bases: 3. The germline V gene has CDR1 SGHRS and CDR2 YFSETQ. This CDR3 spans 16 amino acids. DNA of the CDR3: TGCGCCAGCAGCTTGGTGGGGACAGGGGCCTCCTACGAGCAGTACTTC. Translated, it gives CASSLVGTGASYEQYF. The entire variable domain, with the rest obtained from reference TRBV5-1 and TRBJ2-7, is as follows: KAGVTQTPRYLIKTRGQQVTLSCSPISGHRSVSWYQQTPGQGLQFLFEYFSETQRNKGNFPGRFSGRQFSNSRSEMNVSTLELGDSALYLCASSLVGTGASYEQYFGPGTRLTVT.

The rearrangement joins TRBV27 to TRBJ2-1; possibly TRBD2 for D (5 bases). CDR3 length equals 13 residues. Trimming shortened V by 4 bases and J by 8 bases, and 12 bases separated the two germline ends. CDR1 MNHEY and CDR2 SMNVEV come from the germline V gene (reference sequence). CDR3 sequence reads: CASSSSLGYEQFF. In nucleotides, the CDR3 is TGTGCCAGCAGTTCCTCACTAGGGTATGAGCAGTTCTTC.

The V gene is TRBV5-1, the J gene TRBJ1-5; no firm D call. CDR1 SGHRS and CDR2 YFSETQ come from the germline V gene. V was clipped by 2 bases and J by 5 bases, with 8 bases between them. The CDR3 runs 13 residues. This CDR3 reads CASSFGTDQPQHF. The CDR3 DNA sequence: TGCGCCAGCAGCTTTGGCACAGATCAGCCCCAGCATTTT.